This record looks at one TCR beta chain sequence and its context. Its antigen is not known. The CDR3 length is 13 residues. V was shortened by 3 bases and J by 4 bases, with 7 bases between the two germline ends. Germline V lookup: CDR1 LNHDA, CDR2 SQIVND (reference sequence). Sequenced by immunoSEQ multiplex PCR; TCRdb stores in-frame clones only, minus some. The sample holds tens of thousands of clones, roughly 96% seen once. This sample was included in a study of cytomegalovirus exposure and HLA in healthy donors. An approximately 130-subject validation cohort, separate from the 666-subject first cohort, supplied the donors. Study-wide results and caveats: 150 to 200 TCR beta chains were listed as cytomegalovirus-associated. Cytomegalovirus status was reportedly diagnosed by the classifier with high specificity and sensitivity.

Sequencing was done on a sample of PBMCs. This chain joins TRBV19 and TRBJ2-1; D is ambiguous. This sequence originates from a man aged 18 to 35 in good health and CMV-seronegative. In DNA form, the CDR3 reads TGTGCCAGTAGTATTGACTCGTACAATGAGCAGTTCTTC. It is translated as CASSIDSYNEQFF.